The clone carrying this TCR beta chain showed up just a few times. The antigen remains unidentified. MiXCR, run by TCRdb on the 5' RACE reads, gives a single entry per CDR3 protein. The profile shows about 500,000 distinct CDR3 sequences, 17% of them singletons. This sample stems from a study of T cells after yellow fever vaccination. Study at large: For low cell numbers, libraries were made with SMART-Seq v4 Ultra Low Input.

Findings of the study overall: There was a small share of clonotypes that showed up in both the CD4 and CD8 compartments.

V dropped 1 base and J dropped 0 bases, with 9 bases sitting between them. The CDR3 extends over 15 amino acids. CDR1 is MGHRA and CDR2 is YSYEKL in the germline V gene. The clonotype was recovered from a man younger than 35 who received the YFV17D yellow fever vaccine. Sequenced here: PBMCs, sampled less than 6 days after the first yellow fever vaccination. The chain employs TRBV4-1 and TRBJ1-2; D gene ambiguous. Here the CDR3 reads CASSQVAAANYGYTF. The CDR3 DNA follows: TGCGCCAGCAGCCAAGTGGCAGCAGCTAACTATGGCTACACCTTC.